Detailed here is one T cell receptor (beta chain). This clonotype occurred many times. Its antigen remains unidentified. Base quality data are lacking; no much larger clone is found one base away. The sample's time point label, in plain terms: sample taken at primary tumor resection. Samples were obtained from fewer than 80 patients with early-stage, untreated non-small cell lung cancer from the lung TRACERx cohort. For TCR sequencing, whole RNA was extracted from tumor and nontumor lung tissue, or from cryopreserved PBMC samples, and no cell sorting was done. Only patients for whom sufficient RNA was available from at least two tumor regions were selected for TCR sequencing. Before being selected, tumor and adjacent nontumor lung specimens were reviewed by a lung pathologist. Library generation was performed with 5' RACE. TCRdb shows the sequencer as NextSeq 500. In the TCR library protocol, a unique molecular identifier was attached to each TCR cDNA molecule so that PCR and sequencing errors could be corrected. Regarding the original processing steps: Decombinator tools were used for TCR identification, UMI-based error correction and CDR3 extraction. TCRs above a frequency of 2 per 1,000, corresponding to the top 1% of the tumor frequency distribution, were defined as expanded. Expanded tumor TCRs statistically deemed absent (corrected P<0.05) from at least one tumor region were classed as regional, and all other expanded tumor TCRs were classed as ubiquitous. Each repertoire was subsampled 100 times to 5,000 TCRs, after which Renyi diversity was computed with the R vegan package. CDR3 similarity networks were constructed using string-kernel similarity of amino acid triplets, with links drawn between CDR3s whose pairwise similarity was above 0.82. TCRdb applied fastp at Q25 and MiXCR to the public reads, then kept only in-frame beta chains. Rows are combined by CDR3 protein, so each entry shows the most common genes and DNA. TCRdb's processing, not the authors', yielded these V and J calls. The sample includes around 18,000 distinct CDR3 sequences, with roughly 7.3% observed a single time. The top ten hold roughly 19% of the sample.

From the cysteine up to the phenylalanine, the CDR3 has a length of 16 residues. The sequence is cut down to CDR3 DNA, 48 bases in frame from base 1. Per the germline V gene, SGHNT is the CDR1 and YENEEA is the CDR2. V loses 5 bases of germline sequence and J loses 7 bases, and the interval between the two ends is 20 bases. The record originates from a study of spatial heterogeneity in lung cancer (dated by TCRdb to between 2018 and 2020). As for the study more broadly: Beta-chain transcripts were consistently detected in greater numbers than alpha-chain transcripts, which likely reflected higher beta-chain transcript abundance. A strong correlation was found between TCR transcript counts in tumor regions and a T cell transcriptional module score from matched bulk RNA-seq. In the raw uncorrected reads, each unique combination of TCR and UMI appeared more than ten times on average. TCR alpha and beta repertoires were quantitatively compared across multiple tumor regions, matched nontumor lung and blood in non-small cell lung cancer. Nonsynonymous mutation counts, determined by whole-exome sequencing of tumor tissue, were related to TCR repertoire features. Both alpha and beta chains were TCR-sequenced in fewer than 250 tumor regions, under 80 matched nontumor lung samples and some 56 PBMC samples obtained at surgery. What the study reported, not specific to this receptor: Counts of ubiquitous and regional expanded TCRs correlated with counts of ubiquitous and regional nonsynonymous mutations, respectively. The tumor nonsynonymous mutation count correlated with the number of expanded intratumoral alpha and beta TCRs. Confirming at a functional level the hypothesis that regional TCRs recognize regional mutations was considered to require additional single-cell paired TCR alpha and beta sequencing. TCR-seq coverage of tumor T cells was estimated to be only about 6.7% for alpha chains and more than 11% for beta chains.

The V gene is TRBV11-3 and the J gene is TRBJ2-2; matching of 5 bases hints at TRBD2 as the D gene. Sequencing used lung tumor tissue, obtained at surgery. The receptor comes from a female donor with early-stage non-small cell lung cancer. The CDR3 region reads CASSQSFGGVGGELFF. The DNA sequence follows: TGTGCCAGCAGCCAGAGCTTCGGAGGAGTAGGCGGGGAGCTGTTTTTT.